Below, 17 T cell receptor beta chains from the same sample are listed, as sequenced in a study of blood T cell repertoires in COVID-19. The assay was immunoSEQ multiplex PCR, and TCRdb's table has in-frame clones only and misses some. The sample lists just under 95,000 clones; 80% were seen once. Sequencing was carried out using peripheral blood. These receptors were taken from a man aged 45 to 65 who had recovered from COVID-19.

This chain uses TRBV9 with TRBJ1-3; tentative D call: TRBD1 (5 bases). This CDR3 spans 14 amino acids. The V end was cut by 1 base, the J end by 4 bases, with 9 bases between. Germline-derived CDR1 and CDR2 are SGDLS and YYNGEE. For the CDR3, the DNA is TGTGCCAGCAGCGTAACGGGGGAGGGAAACACCATATATTTT. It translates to CASSVTGEGNTIYF.

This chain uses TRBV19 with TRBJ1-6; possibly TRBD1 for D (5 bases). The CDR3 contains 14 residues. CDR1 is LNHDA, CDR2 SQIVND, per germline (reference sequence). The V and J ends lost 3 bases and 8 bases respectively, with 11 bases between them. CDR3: CASSIPGRHSPLHF. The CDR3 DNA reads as TGTGCCAGTAGTATCCCAGGGCGTCATTCACCCCTCCACTTT.

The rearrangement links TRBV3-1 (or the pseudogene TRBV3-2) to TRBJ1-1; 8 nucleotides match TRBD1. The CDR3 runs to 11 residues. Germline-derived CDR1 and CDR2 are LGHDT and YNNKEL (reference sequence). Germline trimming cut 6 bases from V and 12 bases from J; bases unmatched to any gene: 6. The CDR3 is CASSQTGVTFF. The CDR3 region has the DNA TGTGCCAGCAGTCAGACAGGGGTAACTTTCTTT.

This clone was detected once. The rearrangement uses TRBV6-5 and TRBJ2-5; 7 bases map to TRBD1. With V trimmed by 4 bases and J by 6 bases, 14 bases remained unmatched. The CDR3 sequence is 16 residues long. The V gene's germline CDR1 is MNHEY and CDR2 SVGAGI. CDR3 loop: CASSSSEQGRPKTQYF. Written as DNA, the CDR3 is TGTGCCAGCAGTTCGAGCGAACAGGGGAGACCCAAGACCCAGTACTTC.

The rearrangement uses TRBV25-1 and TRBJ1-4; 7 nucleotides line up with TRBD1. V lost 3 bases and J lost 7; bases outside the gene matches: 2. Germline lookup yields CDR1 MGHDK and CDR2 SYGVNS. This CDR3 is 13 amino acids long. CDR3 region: CASSDYRGEKLFF. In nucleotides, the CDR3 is TGTGCCAGCAGTGATTACAGGGGTGAAAAACTGTTTTTT.

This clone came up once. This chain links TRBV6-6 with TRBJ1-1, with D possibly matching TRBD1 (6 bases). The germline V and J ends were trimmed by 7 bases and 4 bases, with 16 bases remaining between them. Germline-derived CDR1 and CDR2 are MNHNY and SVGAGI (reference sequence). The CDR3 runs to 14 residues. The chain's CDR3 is CASNIQGGGTEAFF. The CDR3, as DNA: TGTGCCAGCAATATACAGGGTGGTGGCACTGAAGCTTTCTTT.

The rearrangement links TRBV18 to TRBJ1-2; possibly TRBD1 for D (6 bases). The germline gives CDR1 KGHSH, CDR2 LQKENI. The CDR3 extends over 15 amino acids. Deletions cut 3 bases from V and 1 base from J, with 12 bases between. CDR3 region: CASSPSGQINYGYTF. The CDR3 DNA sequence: TGTGCCAGCTCACCCTCCGGACAGATTAACTATGGCTACACCTTC.

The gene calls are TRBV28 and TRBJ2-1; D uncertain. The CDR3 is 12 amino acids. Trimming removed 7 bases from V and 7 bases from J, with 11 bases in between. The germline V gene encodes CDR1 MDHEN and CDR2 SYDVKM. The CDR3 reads CASTLTRNEQFF. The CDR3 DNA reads TGTGCCAGCACCCTCACAAGAAATGAGCAGTTCTTC.

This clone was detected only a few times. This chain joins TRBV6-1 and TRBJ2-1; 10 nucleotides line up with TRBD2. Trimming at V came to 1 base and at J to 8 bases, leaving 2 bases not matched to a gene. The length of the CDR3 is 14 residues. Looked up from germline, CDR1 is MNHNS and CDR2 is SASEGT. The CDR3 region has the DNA TGTGCCAGCAGTGAAGGGGGACTAGCGTATGAGCAGTTCTTC. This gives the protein CASSEGGLAYEQFF.

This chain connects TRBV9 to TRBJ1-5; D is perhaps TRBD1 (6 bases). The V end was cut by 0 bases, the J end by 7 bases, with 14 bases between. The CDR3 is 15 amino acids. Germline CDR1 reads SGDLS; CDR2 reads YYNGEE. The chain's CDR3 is CASSVGGQGGQPQHF. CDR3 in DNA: TGTGCCAGCAGCGTAGGGGGGCAGGGTGGCCAGCCCCAGCATTTT.

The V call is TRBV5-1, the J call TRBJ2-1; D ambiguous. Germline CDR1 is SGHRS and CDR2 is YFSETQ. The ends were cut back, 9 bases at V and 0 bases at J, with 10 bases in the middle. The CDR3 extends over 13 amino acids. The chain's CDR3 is CATSPSSYNEQFF. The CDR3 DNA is TGCGCCACTTCCCCGAGCTCCTACAATGAGCAGTTCTTC.

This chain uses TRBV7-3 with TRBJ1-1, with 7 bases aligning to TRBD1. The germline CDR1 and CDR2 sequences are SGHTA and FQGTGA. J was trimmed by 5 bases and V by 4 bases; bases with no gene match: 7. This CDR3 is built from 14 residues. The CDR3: CASSSSTGPTEAFF. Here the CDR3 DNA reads TGTGCCAGCAGCTCTTCGACAGGGCCAACTGAAGCTTTCTTT.

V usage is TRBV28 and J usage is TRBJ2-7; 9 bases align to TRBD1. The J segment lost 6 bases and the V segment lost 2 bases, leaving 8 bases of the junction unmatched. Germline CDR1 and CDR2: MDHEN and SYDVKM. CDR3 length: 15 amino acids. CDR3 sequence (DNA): TGTGCCAGCAGTTTACCGGTAGGGACAGGGTCCGAGCAGTACTTC. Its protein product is CASSLPVGTGSEQYF.

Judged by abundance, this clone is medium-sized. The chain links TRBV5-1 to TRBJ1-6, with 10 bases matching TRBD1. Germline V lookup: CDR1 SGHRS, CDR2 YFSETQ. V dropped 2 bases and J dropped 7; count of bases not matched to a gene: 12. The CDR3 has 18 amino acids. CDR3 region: CASSLTPGQGVRNSPLHF. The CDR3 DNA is TGCGCCAGCAGCTTAACCCCCGGACAGGGGGTAAGAAATTCACCCCTCCACTTT. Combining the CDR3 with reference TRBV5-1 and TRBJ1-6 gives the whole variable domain KAGVTQTPRYLIKTRGQQVTLSCSPISGHRSVSWYQQTPGQGLQFLFEYFSETQRNKGNFPGRFSGRQFSNSRSEMNVSTLELGDSALYLCASSLTPGQGVRNSPLHFGNGTRLTVT.

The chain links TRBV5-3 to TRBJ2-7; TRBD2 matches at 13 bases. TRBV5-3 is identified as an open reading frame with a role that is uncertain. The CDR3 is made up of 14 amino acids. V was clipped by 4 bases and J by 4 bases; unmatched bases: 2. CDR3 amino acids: CARSPGLAGYEQYF. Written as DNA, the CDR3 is TGTGCCAGAAGCCCGGGACTAGCGGGGTACGAGCAGTACTTC.

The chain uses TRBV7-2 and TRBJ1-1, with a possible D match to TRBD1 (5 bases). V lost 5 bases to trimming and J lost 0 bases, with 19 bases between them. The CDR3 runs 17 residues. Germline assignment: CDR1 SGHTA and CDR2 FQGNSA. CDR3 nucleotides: TGTGCCAGCAGCAACCGACAGACCAGAAACATGAACACTGAAGCTTTCTTT. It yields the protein CASSNRQTRNMNTEAFF.

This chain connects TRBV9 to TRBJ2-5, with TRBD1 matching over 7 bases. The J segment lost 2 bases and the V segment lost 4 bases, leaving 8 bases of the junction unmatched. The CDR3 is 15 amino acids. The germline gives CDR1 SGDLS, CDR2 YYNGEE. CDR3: CASSPQRGPQETQYF. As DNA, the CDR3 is TGTGCCAGCAGCCCACAAAGGGGGCCGCAAGAGACCCAGTACTTC.